This T cell receptor (beta chain) was observed in a study of CD8 T cells in ankylosing spondylitis. Germline V gene data show CDR1 as LGHNA and CDR2 as YNFKEQ. V lost 4 bases and J lost 6, with 18 bases in between. This CDR3 region has 15 residues. Using its own MiXCR run on the 5' RACE reads, TCRdb lists one record per CDR3 protein. The data contain approximately 110,000 distinct CDR3 sequences, 24% of them singletons. This sequence was found in a male donor with ankylosing spondylitis. The chain has TRBV4-2 and TRBJ1-2, with D possibly matching TRBD1 (6 bases). Sequencing input: synovial fluid, either unsorted or a sorted T cell fraction (not recorded which). In DNA, the CDR3 is TGTGCCAGCAGCCCCAGGCCGGGGGCGGATGATGGCTACACCTTC. Translated: CASSPRPGADDGYTF.